What follows are 32 T cell receptor beta chains derived from one specimen sequenced in a study of CD8+ T cells in alopecia areata. The treatment denotes: oral pan-JAK inhibitor, 5-10 mg twice daily. Extraction of RNA preceded its reverse transcription into cDNA, which served as the sequencing template. Clones were sequenced by immunoSEQ multiplex PCR, and TCRdb holds only the in-frame ones, with some missing. The sample holds 150,000 to 200,000 clones, roughly three fifths seen once. The specimen was CD4+ T cells sorted from blood, collected around week 49, from a patient treated with tofacitinib. Receptors were obtained from a human donor with alopecia areata.

This clone was found a few times. The rearrangement links TRBV29-1 to TRBJ2-7, with 8 bases that match TRBD1. CDR1 and CDR2 from the germline V gene are SQVTM and ANQGSEA. The CDR3 covers 12 residues. Trimming removed 7 bases from V and 2 bases from J; junction bases left unmatched: 4. CDR3 sequence reads: CSGKQGAYEQYF. DNA of the CDR3: TGCAGCGGGAAACAGGGGGCCTACGAGCAGTACTTC.

The CDR3 nucleotides are TGTGCCAGCAGTTTAGCGGCGCGACCCCGGGTCCACGAGCAGTACTTC. Translation gives CASSLAARPRVHEQYF. The V gene is TRBV27, the J gene TRBJ2-7; D is unresolved. Germline lookup yields CDR1 MNHEY and CDR2 SMNVEV (reference sequence). V lost 2 bases and J 5 bases, leaving 19 bases between the germline ends. This CDR3 comprises 16 residues.

The gene calls are TRBV29-1 and TRBJ1-2, with TRBD1 as a possible D gene (5 bases). V gave up 7 bases and J gave up 2 bases, with 14 bases separating them. Germline CDR1 is SQVTM and CDR2 is ANQGSEA. The CDR3 loop spans 13 amino acids. This CDR3 is CSAGLGENYGYTF. CDR3 nucleotide sequence: TGCAGCGCCGGACTGGGGGAAAACTATGGCTACACCTTC.

This chain joins TRBV4-3 and TRBJ1-5; possible D gene TRBD1, 6 bases. Trimming removed 0 bases from V and 6 bases from J, with 12 bases in between. The CDR3 has 15 amino acids. Germline CDR1 is LGHNA and CDR2 is YSLEER. Here the CDR3 reads CASSQDQQGGQPQHF. For the CDR3, the DNA is TGCGCCAGCAGCCAAGATCAACAGGGAGGTCAGCCCCAGCATTTT.

The V call is TRBV14, the J call TRBJ1-2, with 7 bases that match TRBD1. The CDR3 loop spans 17 amino acids. Germline CDR1 and CDR2: SGHDN and FVKESK. With V trimmed by 4 bases and J by 6 bases, 17 bases remained unmatched. CDR3 sequence (DNA): TGTGCCAGCAGCCCAACCCCCATCCGGGACAGTAGGGATGGCTACACCTTC. This codes for CASSPTPIRDSRDGYTF.

The J gene is TRBJ1-5, the V gene TRBV6-1; D uncertain. The germline V gene has CDR1 MNHNS and CDR2 SASEGT. This CDR3 is built from 14 residues. V shed 1 base and J shed 2 bases, with 6 bases lying between them. The CDR3 is CASSEERGNQPQHF. In DNA, the CDR3 is TGTGCCAGCAGTGAAGAAAGAGGCAATCAGCCCCAGCATTTT.

The CDR3 DNA is TGTGCCAGCAGCAGGATTACACTCCGCTACAATGAGCAGTTCTTC. Translated: CASSRITLRYNEQFF. The V call is TRBV5-6, the J call TRBJ2-1; no clear D. Looked up from germline, CDR1 is SGHDT and CDR2 is YYEEEE. The CDR3 is made up of 15 amino acids. V lost 4 bases and J lost 3, with 14 bases in between.

This clone came up a few times. V and J are TRBV5-6 and TRBJ2-2; no clear D gene. In germline, CDR1 is SGHDT, CDR2 YYEEEE. The V end lost 0 bases, the J end lost 0 bases, and 6 bases lay between the germline ends. The CDR3 is 15 residues long. CDR3 protein: CASSLGPANTGELFF. The CDR3 nucleotides read TGTGCCAGCAGCTTGGGGCCGGCGAACACCGGGGAGCTGTTTTTT. Full variable domain (outside the CDR3, taken from reference TRBV5-6 and TRBJ2-2): DAGVTQSPTHLIKTRGQQVTLRCSPKSGHDTVSWYQQALGQGPQFIFQYYEEEERQRGNFPDRFSGHQFPNYSSELNVNALLLGDSALYLCASSLGPANTGELFFGEGSRLTVL.

The chain carries TRBV4-1 and TRBJ2-7, with 8 bases that match TRBD1. Trimming at V came to 6 bases and at J to 9 bases, leaving 13 bases not matched to a gene. The CDR3 runs to 14 residues. Germline assignment: CDR1 MGHRA and CDR2 YSYEKL. The CDR3 protein is CASSADRGPTPQYF. Written as DNA, the CDR3 is TGCGCCAGCAGTGCAGACAGGGGCCCCACACCGCAGTACTTC.

The genes are TRBV7-8 and TRBJ1-1; D is possibly TRBD1 (5 bases). The CDR3 runs to 15 residues. V lost 1 base to trimming and J lost 1 base, with 10 bases between them. Germline V gene data show CDR1 as SGHVS and CDR2 as FQNEAQ. The CDR3 protein is CASSLDPGWNTEAFF. The DNA for the CDR3 is TGTGCCAGCAGCTTAGACCCAGGGTGGAACACTGAAGCTTTCTTT. The whole variable domain, remainder taken from reference TRBV7-8 and TRBJ1-1, is GAGVSQSPRYKVAKRGQDVALRCDPISGHVSLFWYQQALGQGPEFLTYFQNEAQLDKSGLPSDRFFAERPEGSVSTLKIQRTQQEDSAVYLCASSLDPGWNTEAFFGQGTRLTVV.

This clone was seen a single time. The chain has TRBV9 and TRBJ1-1; tentative D call: TRBD1 (5 bases). The ends were cut back, 0 bases at V and 0 bases at J, with 6 bases in the middle. Germline V lookup: CDR1 SGDLS, CDR2 YYNGEE. The CDR3 has 14 residues. The CDR3 sequence: CASSVAGMNTEAFF. The CDR3 DNA reads TGTGCCAGCAGCGTAGCAGGGATGAACACTGAAGCTTTCTTT.

V and J are TRBV18 and TRBJ2-1; the D gene is possibly TRBD1 (6 bases). CDR1 is KGHSH, CDR2 LQKENI, per germline. The CDR3 is 15 amino acids. The germline V and J ends were trimmed by 9 bases and 6 bases, with 21 bases remaining between them. The CDR3 region is CASSPGTQRGNEQFF. CDR3 nucleotides: TGTGCCAGTTCCCCCGGGACACAAAGGGGCAATGAGCAGTTCTTC.

The chain employs TRBV5-6 and TRBJ2-1, with D uncertain. V was cut by 4 bases and J by 2 bases, with 13 bases left in between. The CDR3 consists of 15 residues. Germline V gives CDR1 SGHDT, CDR2 YYEEEE. CDR3 DNA: TGTGCCAGCAGCGCCTTACAGCCCGCCTACAATGAGCAGTTCTTC. It translates to CASSALQPAYNEQFF.

The chain recombines TRBV29-1 with TRBJ2-3; 13 bases map to TRBD2. Per germline, CDR1 SQVTM and CDR2 ANQGSEA. CDR3 length: 15 amino acids. J gave up 2 bases and V 4 bases, and 3 bases lay outside the gene matches. In DNA, the CDR3 is TGCAGCGTTGCCGGACTAGCGGGGGACACAGATACGCAGTATTTT. Translated, it gives CSVAGLAGDTDTQYF.

This sequence joins TRBV6-1 and TRBJ1-4; D is unresolved. The CDR3 has 14 amino acids. CDR1 and CDR2 (germline): MNHNS, SASEGT. Trimming cost V 4 bases and J 7 bases, with 13 bases left between them. CDR3 DNA: TGTGCCAGCAGTGTAATGGCCCTCCGTGAAAAACTGTTTTTT. Its protein is CASSVMALREKLFF.

This clone has a single count. The gene calls are TRBV9 and TRBJ2-3; D is perhaps TRBD2 (6 bases). V lost 2 bases and J 0 bases, leaving 10 bases between the germline ends. The CDR3 is 15 residues long. Germline CDR1 reads SGDLS; CDR2 reads YYNGEE. CDR3 residues: CASSVSGASTDTQYF. The DNA for the CDR3 is TGTGCCAGCAGCGTTAGCGGTGCTAGCACAGATACGCAGTATTTT. The full variable domain, rest sourced from reference TRBV9 and TRBJ2-3, is DSGVTQTPKHLITATGQRVTLRCSPRSGDLSVYWYQQSLDQGLQFLIQYYNGEERAKGNILERFSAQQFPDLHSELNLSSLELGDSALYFCASSVSGASTDTQYFGPGTRLTVL.

This clone has only a few counts. The V gene is TRBV4-2, the J gene TRBJ1-2, with D perhaps matching TRBD1 (5 bases). Germline CDR1 and CDR2: LGHNA and YNFKEQ. V lost 0 bases and J 1 base, leaving 9 bases between the germline ends. The CDR3 contains 15 residues. The CDR3 loop reads CASSQESTVNYGYTF. The DNA for the CDR3 is TGTGCCAGCAGCCAAGAGTCGACAGTTAACTATGGCTACACCTTC.

The V call is TRBV5-1, the J call TRBJ1-1, with D perhaps matching TRBD1 (5 bases). Germline loops: CDR1 SGHRS, CDR2 YFSETQ. V was cut by 5 bases and J by 0 bases, with 14 bases left in between. The CDR3 covers 15 residues. The CDR3 DNA sequence: TGCGCCAGCAGTTCAATATCGACAGTGAACACTGAAGCTTTCTTT. Amino acids: CASSSISTVNTEAFF.

In this sample, this clone turned up a few times. The same CDR3 also results from other DNA sequences found in this sample. V is TRBV19 and J is TRBJ2-3; perhaps TRBD2 as D (6 bases). The CDR3 runs 13 residues. The germline V and J ends were trimmed by 4 bases and 1 base, with 6 bases remaining between them. CDR1 and CDR2 (germline): LNHDA, SQIVND (reference sequence). The CDR3 sequence is CASSSGGTDTQYF. The DNA of the CDR3 is TGTGCCAGTAGTAGCGGGGGCACAGATACGCAGTATTTT.

V and J are TRBV29-1 and TRBJ2-1, with D uncertain. Trimming took off 0 bases at V and 9 bases at J, with 12 bases between the two ends. Germline CDR1 reads SQVTM; CDR2 reads ANQGSEA. This CDR3 region has 13 residues. The CDR3 region is CSVEDLGFSEQFF. DNA of the CDR3: TGCAGCGTTGAAGATTTGGGGTTTAGTGAGCAGTTCTTC.

This chain uses TRBV14 with TRBJ1-2, with D maybe TRBD1 (5 bases). V was trimmed by 2 bases and J by 7 bases, leaving 11 bases between them. Germline V lookup: CDR1 SGHDN, CDR2 FVKESK. The CDR3 consists of 13 residues. CDR3 amino acids: CASSQKRGSGYTF. The CDR3 DNA is TGTGCCAGCAGCCAAAAGAGGGGCAGTGGCTACACCTTC.

This CDR3 reads CASSQEQGVVYGYTF. CDR3 sequence (DNA): TGCGCCAGCAGCCAAGAACAGGGGGTAGTCTATGGCTACACCTTC. The rearrangement uses TRBV4-3 and TRBJ1-2, with 8 bases fitting TRBD1. This CDR3 has 15 residues. Germline CDR1 is LGHNA and CDR2 is YSLEER. J gave up 4 bases and V 0 bases, and 4 bases lay outside the gene matches.

J is TRBJ1-3 and V is TRBV2; D not certain. The V end lost 2 bases, the J end lost 10 bases, and 21 bases lay between the germline ends. Germline CDR1 is SNHLY and CDR2 is FYNNEI. The length of the CDR3 is 16 residues. CDR3 in amino acids: CASSELAGAASRTIYF. The CDR3 region has the DNA TGTGCCAGCAGTGAACTTGCAGGAGCGGCATCCAGGACCATATATTTT. Full variable domain (rest looked up from reference TRBV2 and TRBJ1-3): EPEVTQTPSHQVTQMGQEVILRCVPISNHLYFYWYRQILGQKVEFLVSFYNNEISEKSEIFDDQFSVERPDGSNFTLKIRSTKLEDSAMYFCASSELAGAASRTIYFGEGSWLTVV.

This clone appeared a few times. The chain employs TRBV29-1 and TRBJ2-2; possible D gene TRBD1, 6 bases. This CDR3 comprises 15 residues. Trimming took off 4 bases at V and 5 bases at J, with 17 bases between the two ends. CDR1 is SQVTM and CDR2 is ANQGSEA in the germline V gene. CDR3 amino acids: CSVVHGTTLTGELFF. The CDR3 DNA reads TGCAGCGTTGTTCATGGGACAACTCTTACCGGGGAGCTGTTTTTT.

The chain carries TRBV11-2 and TRBJ1-1; 8 bases are a match to TRBD1. Trimming at V came to 4 bases and at J to 1 base, leaving 2 bases not matched to a gene. Germline loops: CDR1 SGHAT, CDR2 FQNNGV. The CDR3 spans 14 residues. The CDR3 DNA is TGTGCCAGCAGCTCTCAGGGGGCGAACACTGAAGCTTTCTTT. It yields the protein CASSSQGANTEAFF.

This clone showed up just once. This chain connects TRBV29-1 to TRBJ1-1; D not resolved. CDR3 size: 14 residues. The germline V gene has CDR1 SQVTM and CDR2 ANQGSEA. Trimming cost V 6 bases and J 1 base, with 15 bases left between them. The CDR3 DNA follows: TGCAGCGTCGCCCTCCGTGCCTCGAACACTGAAGCTTTCTTT. Amino acids: CSVALRASNTEAFF.

This chain uses TRBV30 with TRBJ1-2; D may be TRBD1 (5 bases). The length of the CDR3 is 13 residues. CDR1 and CDR2 (germline): GTSNPN, SVGIG (reference sequence). Deletions cut 0 bases from V and 4 bases from J, with 9 bases between. For the CDR3, the DNA is TGTGCCTGGAGTGTCACTGGGACCTATGGCTACACCTTC. It translates to CAWSVTGTYGYTF.

This chain connects TRBV2 to TRBJ2-7; D gene ambiguous. The CDR3 covers 15 residues. Trimming stripped 1 base from V and 1 base from J, with 11 bases between. Per germline, CDR1 SNHLY and CDR2 FYNNEI. As DNA, the CDR3 is TGTGCCAGCAGTGAAGAGGCCGTCGGGTCCTACGAGCAGTACTTC. Its translation: CASSEEAVGSYEQYF. Together with reference TRBV2 and TRBJ2-7, the CDR3 gives the full variable domain: EPEVTQTPSHQVTQMGQEVILRCVPISNHLYFYWYRQILGQKVEFLVSFYNNEISEKSEIFDDQFSVERPDGSNFTLKIRSTKLEDSAMYFCASSEEAVGSYEQYFGPGTRLTVT.

This chain connects TRBV9 to TRBJ2-1; TRBD2 matches 9 bases. The trim removed 4 bases at V and 7 bases at J, leaving 9 bases unmatched. Per germline, CDR1 SGDLS and CDR2 YYNGEE. The CDR3 consists of 15 residues. CDR3 nucleotide sequence: TGTGCCAGCAGCCCACAGCTAGCGGGGTCGAATGAGCAGTTCTTC. It codes for CASSPQLAGSNEQFF.

A word on this clone: This same CDR3 is encoded by further DNA sequences in the sample. The genes are TRBV5-1 and TRBJ1-2, with D perhaps matching TRBD1 (6 bases). The V gene lost 4 bases and the J gene lost 5 bases, with 12 bases spanning the gap. CDR1 SGHRS and CDR2 YFSETQ come from the germline V gene. The CDR3 consists of 13 residues. CDR3 sequence reads: CASSPGQGYGYTF. The CDR3 DNA reads TGCGCCAGCAGCCCGGGCCAGGGGTATGGCTACACCTTC.

The rearrangement links TRBV6-5 to TRBJ2-2; possibly TRBD1 or TRBD2 for D (5 bases each). Germline CDR1 and CDR2: MNHEY and SVGAGI. The CDR3 is 15 residues long. Trimming shortened V by 6 bases and J by 5 bases, and 16 bases separated the two germline ends. In DNA, the CDR3 is TGTGCCAGCAGCCTGGGACCTCCGGGGACCGGGGAGCTGTTTTTT. Translating gives CASSLGPPGTGELFF.

This clone appeared once. CDR3 DNA sequence: TGTGCCAGCAGCTTTGGCACCGGGGAGACCCAGTACTTC. It translates to CASSFGTGETQYF. The rearrangement uses TRBV7-3 and TRBJ2-5; no clear D gene. V was clipped by 3 bases and J by 5 bases, with 10 bases between them. The CDR3 loop spans 13 amino acids. Germline loops: CDR1 SGHTA, CDR2 FQGTGA.